The 5 T cell receptor beta chains listed next were all sequenced from one sample in a study of technical replicates of blood from a few donors. TCRdb keeps only in-frame clones here, not all; method: immunoSEQ multiplex PCR. This sample has about 72,000 clones; over 85% occur once, and the top ten carry roughly 0.33%. Sequencing was carried out using T cells isolated from PBMCs. These receptors originate from a human donor in good health.

DNA of the CDR3: TGTGCCAGCAGCTTAACAGGGGGCGCCCACAATGAGCAGTTCTTC. Translating gives CASSLTGGAHNEQFF. The chain recombines TRBV7-2 with TRBJ2-1; 9 bases are a match to TRBD1. Trimming cost V 2 bases and J 5 bases; bases outside gene matches: 4. CDR1 SGHTA and CDR2 FQGNSA come from the germline V gene. There are 15 residues in the CDR3.

The genes are TRBV7-3 and TRBJ2-2; the match to TRBD2 covers 15 bases. Germline V gene data show CDR1 as SGHTA and CDR2 as FQGTGA. V was clipped by 5 bases and J by 6 bases; unmatched bases: 13. The CDR3 covers 19 residues. As DNA, the CDR3 is TGTGCCAGCAGCCAAACCGGGACTAGCGGGAGGTTAAAGGCCGGGGAGCTGTTTTTT. The encoded protein is CASSQTGTSGRLKAGELFF.

This chain uses TRBV6-1 with TRBJ1-2; possibly TRBD1 for D (6 bases). V was shortened by 4 bases and J by 3 bases, with 12 bases between the two germline ends. CDR1 is MNHNS and CDR2 is SASEGT in the germline V gene. The CDR3 has 14 amino acids. CDR3 loop: CASSARQDYYGYTF. The DNA of the CDR3 is TGTGCCAGCAGTGCCCGACAGGATTACTATGGCTACACCTTC.

This clone came up once. The chain uses TRBV28 and TRBJ1-2; the D gene is possibly TRBD1 (6 bases). Germline V gives CDR1 MDHEN, CDR2 SYDVKM. V dropped 8 bases and J dropped 1 base, with 20 bases sitting between them. The CDR3 spans 16 residues. CDR3 in DNA: TGTGCCAGCCGACTTCTAGCGGGACAAATTAACTATGGCTACACCTTC. It yields the protein CASRLLAGQINYGYTF.

This clone has just one count. This sequence joins TRBV19 and TRBJ2-7; tentatively, D is TRBD1 (6 bases). CDR1 and CDR2 from the germline V gene are LNHDA and SQIVND (reference sequence). Trimming cost V 3 bases and J 3 bases, with 12 bases left between them. This CDR3 is built from 14 residues. CDR3 loop: CASSISQGYYEQYF. DNA for the CDR3: TGTGCCAGTAGTATCTCACAGGGATACTACGAGCAGTACTTC. Complete variable domain (other parts from reference TRBV19 and TRBJ2-7): DGGITQSPKYLFRKEGQNVTLSCEQNLNHDAMYWYRQDPGQGLRLIYYSQIVNDFQKGDIAEGYSVSREKKESFPLTVTSAQKNPTAFYLCASSISQGYYEQYFGPGTRLTVT.